This T cell receptor beta chain was retrieved from a study of T cell responses to AZD1222 COVID-19 vaccine. General observations from the study: The number of AZD1222 recipients seropositive at baseline was only five to seven. Spike-specific TCR breadth and depth grew following two AZD1222 doses.

Only in-frame clones appear in the TCRdb table, and some are missing; sequencing was by immunoSEQ multiplex PCR. The sample contains 85,000 to 100,000 clones, more than 75% of which appear only once. The V end lost 5 bases, the J end lost 0 bases, and 12 bases lay between the germline ends. Germline V gene data show CDR1 as MRHNA and CDR2 as SNTAGT. This CDR3 has 15 amino acids. The sample holds a few counts of this clone. The antigen is not known. This sequence joins TRBV6-4 and TRBJ2-3; no clear D. Sequences were derived from peripheral blood, sampled on day 0 of AZD1222 vaccination. This TCR derives from an adult in good health. The CDR3 reads CASSREGGSTDTQYF. Here the CDR3 DNA reads TGTGCCAGCAGTAGAGAAGGCGGTAGCACAGATACGCAGTATTTT.